This TCR beta chain was obtained from a study of shared clonotypes between healthy human individuals. The wider study: Those who served as donors were a couple of women and a few men between the ages of 18 and 49. Points from the study as a whole: Clonotypes which were not shared had lower generation probabilities than clonotypes that all four donors shared.

As for this clone: Its matching antigen is unknown.

Germline V CDR1 and CDR2: MDHEN, SYDVKM. There are 15 residues in the CDR3. Trimming left V 6 bases short and J 8 bases short, with 22 bases between. Researchers partitioned CD4+ cells into CD45RA+ naive and CD45RA-negative memory subsets. Sequenced by immunoSEQ multiplex PCR; TCRdb stores in-frame clones only, minus some. The sample shows about 2.4 million clones, 93% of them seen only once. The receptor was derived from a man between 18 and 29 years old in good health. Some clones in this sample may be carry-over from other donors' samples. V and J are TRBV28 and TRBJ1-2; perhaps TRBD1 as D (6 bases). Sequencing was carried out using naive CD4+ T cells from PBMCs. Subset of the sample: CD45RA+ positively selected. CDR3 loop: CASSPGGAHLGGYTF. In DNA form, the CDR3 reads TGTGCCAGCAGCCCTGGGGGCGCCCATCTCGGGGGCTACACCTTC.